This is a list of T cell receptor beta chains from one sample in a study of blood T cell repertoires in COVID-19. Repertoires were generated with immunoSEQ multiplex PCR, while TCRdb's copy carries only in-frame clones and drops some. The sample carries tens of thousands of clones, around nine tenths recorded once. The sample consisted of peripheral blood. These receptors originate from a man aged 45-60 years with COVID-19, enrolled during active disease. Each CDR3 is given with its conserved first and last residue. Fields, in order: V gene, clone size, D gene, CDR3 length, J gene, CDR3 DNA, CDR3 protein. A D gene is named only where the DNA matches it firmly. Expanded clones get a size class; other rows say once, few or many, or leave the size out.

>TRBV12-5|.|TRBD2|22|TRBJ2-4
TGTGCTAGTGGTTTGACCGGGCCACTGACTAGCGGGAGGGCCTTAGCCAAAAACATTCAGTACTTC
CASGLTGPLTSGRALAKNIQYF
>TRBV15|.|TRBD2|18|TRBJ2-2
TGTGCCACCAGCGCCACCGGGACTAGCGGGAGGCAAACCGGGGAGCTGTTTTTT
CATSATGTSGRQTGELFF
>TRBV3-1/TRBV3-2|.|.|13|TRBJ1-5
TGTGCCAGCAGCCAGGGGGGGCAAGGGCCCCAGCATTTT
CASSQGGQGPQHF
>TRBV5-6|few|TRBD1|13|TRBJ1-3
TGTGCCAGCAGGGACAGGGTCGAAAACACCATATATTTT
CASRDRVENTIYF
>TRBV11-1|once|.|13|TRBJ1-5
TGTGCCAGCAGCTTGACAGACAATCAGCCCCAGCATTTT
CASSLTDNQPQHF
>TRBV7-2|.|TRBD2|15|TRBJ2-1
TGTGCCAGCAGCCCCTCTAGCGGGATTGGGAATGAGCAGTTCTTC
CASSPSSGIGNEQFF
>TRBV12-3/TRBV12-4|.|TRBD1|12|TRBJ1-4
TGTGCCAGCGGACAGGGTAATGAAAAACTGTTTTTT
CASGQGNEKLFF
>TRBV15|.|.|13|TRBJ1-6
TGTGCCACCAGGGCAGATCAGGGATCACCCCTCCACTTT
CATRADQGSPLHF
>TRBV3-1/TRBV3-2|few|.|14|TRBJ1-1
TGTGCCAGCAGCCATGTCGGCGGTTCCCCTGAAGCTTTCTTT
CASSHVGGSPEAFF
>TRBV11-2|.|TRBD2|15|TRBJ2-7
TGTGCCAGCAGCATATCTAGCGGGGTGACCTACGAGCAGTACTTC
CASSISSGVTYEQYF
>TRBV7-9|few|TRBD2|13|TRBJ2-5
TGTGCCGGAGGACTAGCGGGAGTCGAGACCCAGTACTTC
CAGGLAGVETQYF
>TRBV5-5|.|TRBD1|15|TRBJ2-3
TGTGCCAGCAGCTTCGGACAGGGGTCCACAGATACGCAGTATTTT
CASSFGQGSTDTQYF
>TRBV18|.|.|14|TRBJ1-5
TGTGCCAGCTCACCACCGGGAGGGGATCAGCCCCAGCATTTT
CASSPPGGDQPQHF
>TRBV7-6|once|TRBD1|17|TRBJ2-4
TGTGCCAGCAGCTTGCGTTACAGGGGTTCTGGCAAAAACATTCAGTACTTC
CASSLRYRGSGKNIQYF
>TRBV28|.|.|17|TRBJ1-3
TGTGCCAGCATCGAGGCGGGCGCAAGGTTCTCTGGAAACACCATATATTTT
CASIEAGARFSGNTIYF
>TRBV30|.|TRBD2|13|TRBJ2-1
TGTGCCTGGAGTAAAGGACTAGCCAGTGAGCAGTTCTTC
CAWSKGLASEQFF
>TRBV7-9|.|TRBD1|15|TRBJ1-1
TGTGCCAGCAGCCCAGGGACAGGGTTGTACACTGAAGCTTTCTTT
CASSPGTGLYTEAFF
>TRBV10-3|.|.|13|TRBJ1-2
TGTGCCATCAGTGAGTCTAACAGCTATGGCTACACCTTC
CAISESNSYGYTF
>TRBV27|.|TRBD2|20|TRBJ2-5
TGTGCCAGCAGTAAGGACCCTAGCGGGAGGGCCAGGGGGACCAGGGAGACCCAGTACTTC
CASSKDPSGRARGTRETQYF
>TRBV20-1|.|.|13|TRBJ1-3
TGCAGTGCTAGTTGGGCCACCGGAAACACCATATATTTT
CSASWATGNTIYF
>TRBV28|.|TRBD1|15|TRBJ2-5
TGTGCCAGCAGGCCCTGGACAGGGGTCCAAGAGACCCAGTACTTC
CASRPWTGVQETQYF
>TRBV9|.|.|14|TRBJ2-3
TGTGCCAGCAGCACCCAGTCTAGCACAGATACGCAGTATTTT
CASSTQSSTDTQYF
>TRBV5-6|.|TRBD2|16|TRBJ2-3
TGTGCCAGCAGCTTGGCCCCGACTAGCGTGGCAGATACGCAGTATTTT
CASSLAPTSVADTQYF
>TRBV7-2|.|.|15|TRBJ1-1
TGTGCCAGCAGCTTAGGCACTAACCCGATACAAAAAGCTTTCTTT
CASSLGTNPIQKAFF
>TRBV12-3/TRBV12-4|.|.|13|TRBJ1-1
TGTGCCAGCAGCGAGCCGGGGAACACTGAAGCTTTCTTT
CASSEPGNTEAFF
>TRBV5-6|.|.|15|TRBJ2-5
TGTGCCAGCAGCTTGGTTAGGAGCTTTCAAGAGACCCAGTACTTC
CASSLVRSFQETQYF
>TRBV3-1/TRBV3-2|.|.|15|TRBJ1-3
TGTGCCAGCAGCCAAGATACGGTATCTGGAAACACCATATATTTT
CASSQDTVSGNTIYF
>TRBV25-1|.|TRBD1|15|TRBJ2-7
TGTGCCAGCAGTATTTCCGGGACAGGGGACTACGAGCAGTACTTC
CASSISGTGDYEQYF
>TRBV24-1|.|.|14|TRBJ1-2
TGTGCCACCAGTGACCCTAGACAGGCTTGGGGCTACACCTTC
CATSDPRQAWGYTF
>TRBV25-1|once|TRBD1|14|TRBJ2-2
TGTGCCAGCACCGGGACAGGGCGAACCGGGGAGCTGTTTTTT
CASTGTGRTGELFF
>TRBV19|.|.|14|TRBJ2-2
TGTGCCAGTATCGACCGGGGGAACACCGGGGAGCTGTTTTTT
CASIDRGNTGELFF
>TRBV30|.|.|15|TRBJ2-2
TGTGCCTGGAGTAGAGGGGGAGATCCCCACGGGGAGCTGTTTTTT
CAWSRGGDPHGELFF
>TRBV19|.|TRBD1|15|TRBJ1-2
TGTGCCAGTAGTACAGGGACAGAAACTTCTTATGGCTACACCTTC
CASSTGTETSYGYTF
>TRBV7-8|.|TRBD1|13|TRBJ2-7
TGTGCCAGCAGCCGGCAGGGGGACTACGAGCAGTACTTC
CASSRQGDYEQYF
>TRBV16|.|.|13|TRBJ1-1
TGTGCCAGCAGCCAGGGGGCCTACACTGAAGCTTTCTTT
CASSQGAYTEAFF
>TRBV7-6|.|.|16|TRBJ2-6
TGTGCCAGCAGCCGAAACAGGGATTCTGGGGCCAACGTCCTGACTTTC
CASSRNRDSGANVLTF
>TRBV6-5|once|.|13|TRBJ1-1
TGTGCCAGCAGTCGGGGGGGGGAGCGCGAAGCTTTCTTT
CASSRGGEREAFF
>TRBV6-5|.|.|13|TRBJ1-1
TGTGCCAGCAGTACACCGATGAGCGCTGAAGCTTTCTTT
CASSTPMSAEAFF
>TRBV29-1|.|TRBD1|14|TRBJ2-7
TGCAGCGTTGCCCAACGACAGGGGGCGTACGAGCAGTACTTC
CSVAQRQGAYEQYF
>TRBV27|.|.|14|TRBJ1-6
TGTGCCAGCAGTTCCCAGGGGCCGGGTTCACCCCTCCACTTT
CASSSQGPGSPLHF
>TRBV7-9|.|.|14|TRBJ2-7
TGTGCCAGCAGCTTTGGCGGGACAGTCCACGAGCAGTACTTC
CASSFGGTVHEQYF
>TRBV3-1/TRBV3-2|.|.|13|TRBJ2-3
TGTGCCAGCAGCAACATACAGACGAATACGCAGTATTTT
CASSNIQTNTQYF
>TRBV24-1|.|TRBD2|17|TRBJ2-1
TGTGCCACCAGTGATCCTGCCCGGACTAGCGGGGACAATGAGCAGTTCTTC
CATSDPARTSGDNEQFF
>TRBV4-2|.|.|16|TRBJ1-4
TGTGCCAGCAGCCAAGTTTTGGAGGGGTTGGGTGAAAAACTGTTTTTT
CASSQVLEGLGEKLFF
>TRBV24-1|.|TRBD1|13|TRBJ1-1
TGTGCCACCAGAGACAGGGTGGGGACTGAAGCTTTCTTT
CATRDRVGTEAFF
>TRBV25-1|.|TRBD2|15|TRBJ2-5
TGTGCCAGCAGTGAATATGGGGAGGGTAAAGAGACCCAGTACTTC
CASSEYGEGKETQYF
>TRBV19|once|TRBD1|13|TRBJ1-2
TGTGCCAGTAGGGAGACAGGGGACTATGGCTACACCTTC
CASRETGDYGYTF
>TRBV6-5|.|.|14|TRBJ1-1
TGTGCCAGCAGTTACTCAAACAGGGATGGTGAAGCTTTCTTT
CASSYSNRDGEAFF
>TRBV7-9|.|TRBD1|18|TRBJ1-1
TGTGCCAGCAGCTCGACTTACAGGGGATATTTGGGGGACACTGAAGCTTTCTTT
CASSSTYRGYLGDTEAFF
>TRBV18|.|TRBD1|15|TRBJ1-2
TGTGCCAGCTCACCAGGGACAGGCCTAAACTATGGCTACACCTTC
CASSPGTGLNYGYTF